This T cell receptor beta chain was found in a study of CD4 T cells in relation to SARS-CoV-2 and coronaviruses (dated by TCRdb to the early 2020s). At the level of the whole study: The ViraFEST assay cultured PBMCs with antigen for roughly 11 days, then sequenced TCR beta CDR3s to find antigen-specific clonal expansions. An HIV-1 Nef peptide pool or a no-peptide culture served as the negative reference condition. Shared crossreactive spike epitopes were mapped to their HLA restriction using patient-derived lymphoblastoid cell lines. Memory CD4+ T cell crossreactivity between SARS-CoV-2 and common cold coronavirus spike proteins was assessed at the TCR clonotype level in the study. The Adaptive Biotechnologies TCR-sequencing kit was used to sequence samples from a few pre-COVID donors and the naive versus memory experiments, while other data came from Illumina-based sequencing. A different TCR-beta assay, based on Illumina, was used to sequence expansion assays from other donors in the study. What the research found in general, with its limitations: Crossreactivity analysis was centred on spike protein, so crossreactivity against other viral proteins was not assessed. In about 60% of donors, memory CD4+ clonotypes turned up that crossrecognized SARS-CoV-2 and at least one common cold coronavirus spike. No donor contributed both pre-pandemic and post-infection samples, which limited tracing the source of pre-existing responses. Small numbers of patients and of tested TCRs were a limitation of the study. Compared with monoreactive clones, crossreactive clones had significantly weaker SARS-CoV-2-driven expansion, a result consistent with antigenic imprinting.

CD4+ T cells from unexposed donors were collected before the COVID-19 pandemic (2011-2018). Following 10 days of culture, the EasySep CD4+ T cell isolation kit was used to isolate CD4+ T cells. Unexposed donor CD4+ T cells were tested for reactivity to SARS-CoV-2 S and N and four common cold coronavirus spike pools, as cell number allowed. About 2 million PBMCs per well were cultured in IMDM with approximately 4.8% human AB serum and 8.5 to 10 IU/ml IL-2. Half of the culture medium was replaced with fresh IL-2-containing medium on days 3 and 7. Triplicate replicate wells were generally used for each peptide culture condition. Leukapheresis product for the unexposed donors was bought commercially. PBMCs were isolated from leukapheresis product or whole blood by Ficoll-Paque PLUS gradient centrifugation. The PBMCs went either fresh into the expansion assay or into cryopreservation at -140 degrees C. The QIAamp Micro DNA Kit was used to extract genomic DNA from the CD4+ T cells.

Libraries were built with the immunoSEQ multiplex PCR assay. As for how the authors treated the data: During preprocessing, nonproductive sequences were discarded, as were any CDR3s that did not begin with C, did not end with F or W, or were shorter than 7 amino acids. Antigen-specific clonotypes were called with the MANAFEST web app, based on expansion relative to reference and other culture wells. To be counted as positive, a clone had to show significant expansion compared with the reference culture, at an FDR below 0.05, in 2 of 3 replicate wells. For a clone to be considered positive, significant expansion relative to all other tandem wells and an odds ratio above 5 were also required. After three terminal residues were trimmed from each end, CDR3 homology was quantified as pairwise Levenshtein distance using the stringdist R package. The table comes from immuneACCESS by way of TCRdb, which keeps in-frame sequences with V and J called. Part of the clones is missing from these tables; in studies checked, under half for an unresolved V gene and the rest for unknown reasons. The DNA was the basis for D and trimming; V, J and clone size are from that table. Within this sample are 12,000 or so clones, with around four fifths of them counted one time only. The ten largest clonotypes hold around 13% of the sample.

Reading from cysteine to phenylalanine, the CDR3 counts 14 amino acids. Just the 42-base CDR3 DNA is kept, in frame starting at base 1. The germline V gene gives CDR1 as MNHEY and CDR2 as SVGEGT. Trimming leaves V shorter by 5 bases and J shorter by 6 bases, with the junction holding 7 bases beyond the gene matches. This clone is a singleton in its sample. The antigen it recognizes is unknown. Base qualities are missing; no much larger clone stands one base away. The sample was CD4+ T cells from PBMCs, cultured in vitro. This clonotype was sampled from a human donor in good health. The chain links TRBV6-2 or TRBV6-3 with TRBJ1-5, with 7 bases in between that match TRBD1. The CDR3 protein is CASSPVGDSQPQHF. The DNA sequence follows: TGTGCCAGCAGTCCAGTGGGGGACAGTCAGCCCCAGCATTTT.